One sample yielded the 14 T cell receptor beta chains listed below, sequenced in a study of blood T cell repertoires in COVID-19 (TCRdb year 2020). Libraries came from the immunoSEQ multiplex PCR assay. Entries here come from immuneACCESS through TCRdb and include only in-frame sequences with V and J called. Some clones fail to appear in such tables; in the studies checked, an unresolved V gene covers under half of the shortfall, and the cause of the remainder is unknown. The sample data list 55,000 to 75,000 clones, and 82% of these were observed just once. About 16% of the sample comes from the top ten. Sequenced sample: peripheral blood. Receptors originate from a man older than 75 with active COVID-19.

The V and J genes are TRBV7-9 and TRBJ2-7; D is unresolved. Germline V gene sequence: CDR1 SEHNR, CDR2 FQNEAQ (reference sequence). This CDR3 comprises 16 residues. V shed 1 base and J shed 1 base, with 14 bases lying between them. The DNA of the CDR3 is TGTGCCAGCAGCTTAGATCTGGGCAGGATATCCTACGAGCAGTACTTC. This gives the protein CASSLDLGRISYEQYF. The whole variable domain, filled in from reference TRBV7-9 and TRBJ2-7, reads DTGVSQNPRHKITKRGQNVTFRCDPISEHNRLYWYRQTLGQGPEFLTYFQNEAQLEKSRLLSDRFSAERPKGSFSTLEIQRTEQGDSAMYLCASSLDLGRISYEQYFGPGTRLTVT.

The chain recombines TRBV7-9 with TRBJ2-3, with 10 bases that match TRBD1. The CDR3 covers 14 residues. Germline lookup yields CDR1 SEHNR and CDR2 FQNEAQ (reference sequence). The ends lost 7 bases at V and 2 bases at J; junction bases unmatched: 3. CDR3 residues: CASTGTGATDTQYF. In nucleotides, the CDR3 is TGTGCCAGCACCGGGACAGGGGCCACAGATACGCAGTATTTT.

The CDR3 sequence: CASSQAGIGQGHEQFF. Here the CDR3 DNA reads TGCGCCAGCAGCCAGGCAGGGATCGGACAGGGCCATGAGCAGTTCTTC. The V call is TRBV4-3, the J call TRBJ2-1; 8 positions match TRBD1. The V gene end was trimmed by 3 bases and the J gene end by 8 bases; junction bases not matched to a gene: 12. Germline V lookup: CDR1 LGHNA, CDR2 YSLEER. The CDR3 spans 16 residues.

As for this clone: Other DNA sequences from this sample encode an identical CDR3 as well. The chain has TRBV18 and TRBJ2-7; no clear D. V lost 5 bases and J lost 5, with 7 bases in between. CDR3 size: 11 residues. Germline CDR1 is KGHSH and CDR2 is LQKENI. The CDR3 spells CASSSSHEQYF. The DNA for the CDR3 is TGTGCCAGCTCATCGTCCCACGAGCAGTACTTC.

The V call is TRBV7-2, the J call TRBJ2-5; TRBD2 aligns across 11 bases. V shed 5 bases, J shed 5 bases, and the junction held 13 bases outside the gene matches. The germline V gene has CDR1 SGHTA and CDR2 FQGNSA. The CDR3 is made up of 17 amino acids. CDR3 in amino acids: CASSGSGLAGGPETQYF. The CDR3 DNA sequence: TGTGCCAGCAGCGGGAGTGGGTTAGCGGGAGGGCCGGAGACCCAGTACTTC.

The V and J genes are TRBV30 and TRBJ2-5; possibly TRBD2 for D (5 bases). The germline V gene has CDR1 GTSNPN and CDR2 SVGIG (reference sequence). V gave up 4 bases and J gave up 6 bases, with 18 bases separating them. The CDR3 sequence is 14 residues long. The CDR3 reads CAWTQRMTSKTQYF. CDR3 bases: TGTGCCTGGACCCAGCGGATGACCTCTAAGACCCAGTACTTC.

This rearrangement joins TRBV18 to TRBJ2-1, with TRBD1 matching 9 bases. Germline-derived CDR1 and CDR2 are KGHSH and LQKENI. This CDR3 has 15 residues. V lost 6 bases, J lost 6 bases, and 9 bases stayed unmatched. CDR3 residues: CASSSGTGTGNEQFF. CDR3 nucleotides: TGTGCCAGCTCGTCCGGGACAGGGACAGGCAATGAGCAGTTCTTC.

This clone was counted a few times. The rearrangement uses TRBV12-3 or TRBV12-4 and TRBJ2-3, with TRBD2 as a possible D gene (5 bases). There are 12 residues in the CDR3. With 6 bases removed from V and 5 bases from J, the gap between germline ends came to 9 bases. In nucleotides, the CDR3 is TGTGCCAGCAGGCCAGGAGGAGATACGCAGTATTTT. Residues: CASRPGGDTQYF.

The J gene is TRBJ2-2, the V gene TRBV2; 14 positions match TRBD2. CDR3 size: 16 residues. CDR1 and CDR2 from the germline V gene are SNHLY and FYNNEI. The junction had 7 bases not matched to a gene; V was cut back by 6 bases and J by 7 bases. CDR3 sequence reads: CASRGTSGRLGGELFF. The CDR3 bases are TGTGCCAGCAGGGGGACTAGCGGGAGATTGGGCGGGGAGCTGTTTTTT.

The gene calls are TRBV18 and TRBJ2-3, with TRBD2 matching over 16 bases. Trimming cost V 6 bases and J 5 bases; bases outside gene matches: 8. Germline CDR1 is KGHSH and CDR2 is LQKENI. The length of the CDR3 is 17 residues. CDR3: CASSVGLAGGPGDTQYF. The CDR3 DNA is TGTGCCAGCTCCGTGGGACTAGCGGGGGGGCCGGGAGATACGCAGTATTTT.

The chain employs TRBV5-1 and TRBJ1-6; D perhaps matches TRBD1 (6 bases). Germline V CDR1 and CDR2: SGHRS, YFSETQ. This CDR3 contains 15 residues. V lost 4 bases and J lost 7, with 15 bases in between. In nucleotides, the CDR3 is TGCGCCAGCAGCCTTGGTTCGGACAGAAATTCACCCCTCCACTTT. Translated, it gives CASSLGSDRNSPLHF.

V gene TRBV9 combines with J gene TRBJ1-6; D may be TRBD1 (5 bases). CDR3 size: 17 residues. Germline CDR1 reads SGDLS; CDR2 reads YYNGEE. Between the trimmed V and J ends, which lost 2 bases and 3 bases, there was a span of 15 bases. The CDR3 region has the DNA TGTGCCAGCAGCGTTTCAGGGAACGATGGCTATAATTCACCCCTCCACTTT. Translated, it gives CASSVSGNDGYNSPLHF.

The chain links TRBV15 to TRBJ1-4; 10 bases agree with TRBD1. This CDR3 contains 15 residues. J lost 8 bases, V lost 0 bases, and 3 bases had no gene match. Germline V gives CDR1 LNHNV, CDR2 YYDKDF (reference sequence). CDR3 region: CATSRERTGGEKLFF. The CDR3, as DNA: TGTGCCACCAGCAGAGAAAGGACAGGGGGGGAAAAACTGTTTTTT.

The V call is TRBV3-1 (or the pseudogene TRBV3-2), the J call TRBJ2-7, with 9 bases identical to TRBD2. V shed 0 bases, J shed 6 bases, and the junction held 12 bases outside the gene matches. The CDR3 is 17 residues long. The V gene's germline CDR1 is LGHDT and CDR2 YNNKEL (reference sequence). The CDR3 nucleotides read TGTGCCAGCAGCCAAGATGCCCGTGTGGTGCGGGGGGGCGAGCAGTACTTC. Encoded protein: CASSQDARVVRGGEQYF.